Each of the 2 T cell receptor beta chains below was sequenced from the same sample in a study of OX40 agonist ivuxolimab in advanced cancers. Here immunoSEQ multiplex PCR was the method, and the copy in TCRdb shows in-frame clones only, minus some. Among about 15,000 clones listed, 70% were seen once. The sequenced sample was CD4+ or CD8+ T cells sorted from blood, obtained in a trial of the OX40 agonist ivuxolimab. Source of these receptors: an adult with an advanced solid tumor such as melanoma, head and neck, liver or kidney cancer.

The CDR3 here is CASSFRRDGMRANQPQHF. CDR3 DNA sequence: TGTGCCAGCAGCTTCCGTAGGGACGGGATGCGGGCCAATCAGCCCCAGCATTTT. The chain couples TRBV5-5 to TRBJ1-5; D is perhaps TRBD1 (5 bases). Germline V gene sequence: CDR1 SGHKS, CDR2 YYEKEE (reference sequence). This CDR3 has 18 amino acids. V gave up 2 bases and J gave up 3 bases, with 21 bases separating them.

J is TRBJ1-1 and V is TRBV14; TRBD1 is a possible D gene (5 bases). The length of the CDR3 is 16 residues. Germline values: CDR1 SGHDN, CDR2 FVKESK. With 4 bases removed from V and 5 bases from J, the gap between germline ends came to 20 bases. CDR3 coding DNA: TGTGCCAGCAGCCCCAAAGGGGTCGGGGGTTGGACTGAAGCTTTCTTT. Its translation is CASSPKGVGGWTEAFF.